Listed below are T cell receptor beta chains from one sample, sequenced in a study of T cells after yellow fever vaccination. MiXCR was run by TCRdb on the 5' RACE reads, yielding one entry per CDR3 protein. The sample has some 400,000 distinct CDR3 sequences; approximately 6% are singletons. The starting material was PBMCs, obtained 5 days after the yellow fever booster vaccination. These receptors came from a man aged 30-40 years who received the YFV17D yellow fever vaccine. Each CDR3 is given with its conserved first and last residue. Fields, in order: V gene, CDR3 length, CDR3 protein.

TRBV20-1 | 14 | CSAPRRGPTYEQYF
TRBV4-3 | 18 | CASSQRVWGTSSDRTQYF
TRBV10-3 | 12 | CAISGAGYEQFF
TRBV5-6 | 13 | CASSPGSHETQYF
TRBV5-1 | 14 | CATSPGGFEETQYF
TRBV20-1 | 15 | CSARDLTGNGETQYF
TRBV7-3 | 14 | CASSLGTRYNEQFF
TRBV12-3/TRBV12-4 | 13 | CASSPAGQETQYF
TRBV19 | 16 | CASSIEGLMNTGELFF
TRBV7-2 | 13 | CASSLAYRQPQHF
TRBV7-2 | 13 | CASSLGGYYGYTF
TRBV7-2 | 16 | CASSPGLALSRDTQYF
TRBV10-3 | 15 | CAIGARGPSNQPQHF
TRBV5-1 | 13 | CASSSEYDTEAFF
TRBV11-1 | 18 | CASSLAGSGTVNTGELFF
TRBV7-2 | 16 | CASSMYTQGAGQPQHF
TRBV7-2 | 13 | CASSYYSGYEQYF
TRBV5-8 | 13 | CASSHQFTDTQYF
TRBV30 | 15 | CAWSSVRGGYNEQFF
TRBV9 | 13 | CASSVNRNNEQFF
TRBV15 | 15 | CATSRDQTRIGEQYF